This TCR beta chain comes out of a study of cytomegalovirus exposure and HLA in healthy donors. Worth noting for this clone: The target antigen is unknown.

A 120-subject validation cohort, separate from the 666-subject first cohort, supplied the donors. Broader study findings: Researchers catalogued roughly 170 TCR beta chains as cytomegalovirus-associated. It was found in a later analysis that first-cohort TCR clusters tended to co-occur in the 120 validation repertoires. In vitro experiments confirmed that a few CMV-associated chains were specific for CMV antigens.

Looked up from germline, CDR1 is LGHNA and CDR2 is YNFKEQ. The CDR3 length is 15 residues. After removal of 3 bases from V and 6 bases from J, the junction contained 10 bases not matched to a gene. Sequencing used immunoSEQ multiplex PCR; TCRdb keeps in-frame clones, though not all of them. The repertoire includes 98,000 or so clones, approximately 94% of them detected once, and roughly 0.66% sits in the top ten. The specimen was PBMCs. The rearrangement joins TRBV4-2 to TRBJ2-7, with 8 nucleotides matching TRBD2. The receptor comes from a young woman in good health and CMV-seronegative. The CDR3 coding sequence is TGTGCCAGCAGCCACATTACTAGCGGAACCGGCGAGCAGTACTTC. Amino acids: CASSHITSGTGEQYF.